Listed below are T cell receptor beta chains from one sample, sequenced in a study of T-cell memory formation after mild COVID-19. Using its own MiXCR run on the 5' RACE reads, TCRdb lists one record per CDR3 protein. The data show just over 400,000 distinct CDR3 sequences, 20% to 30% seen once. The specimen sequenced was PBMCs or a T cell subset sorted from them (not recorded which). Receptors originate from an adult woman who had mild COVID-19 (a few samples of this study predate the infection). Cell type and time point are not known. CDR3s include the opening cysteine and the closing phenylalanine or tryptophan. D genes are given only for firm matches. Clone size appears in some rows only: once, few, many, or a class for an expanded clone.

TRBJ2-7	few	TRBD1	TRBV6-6	CASRRTRGLSHEQYF	TGTGCCAGCAGAAGAACCAGGGGGCTCTCTCACGAGCAGTACTTC
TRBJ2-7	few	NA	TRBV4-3	CASSQGFVHSYEQYF	TGCGCCAGCAGCCAAGGTTTTGTTCACTCCTACGAGCAGTACTTC
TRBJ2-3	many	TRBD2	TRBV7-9	CASSFLAGGTDTQYF	TGTGCCAGCTCCTTCCTAGCGGGGGGCACAGATACGCAGTATTTT
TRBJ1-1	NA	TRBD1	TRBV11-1	CASADGTALEAFF	TGTGCCAGCGCTGACGGGACAGCGCTTGAAGCTTTCTTT
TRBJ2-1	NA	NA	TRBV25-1	CASSDGRDYNEQFF	TGTGCCAGCAGTGACGGGAGAGATTACAATGAGCAGTTCTTC
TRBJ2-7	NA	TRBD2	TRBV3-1	CASSPASGEMEQYF	TGTGCCAGCAGCCCAGCTAGCGGGGAGATGGAGCAGTACTTC
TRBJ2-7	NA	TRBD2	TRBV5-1	CASSPGLAGGLIYEQYF	TGCGCCAGCAGCCCTGGACTAGCGGGGGGACTCATCTACGAGCAGTACTTC
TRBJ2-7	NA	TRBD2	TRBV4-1	CASSQRDRGGRGEQYF	TGCGCCAGCAGCCAAAGGGATCGCGGGGGGCGAGGTGAGCAGTACTTC
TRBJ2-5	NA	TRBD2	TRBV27	CARVGTTSYAKETQYF	TGTGCCAGAGTAGGTACGACTAGCTATGCAAAAGAGACCCAGTACTTC
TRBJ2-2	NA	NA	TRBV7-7	CASSSRTKVTGELFF	TGTGCCAGCAGCTCTCGGACCAAAGTAACCGGGGAGCTGTTTTTT
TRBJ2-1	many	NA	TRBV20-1	CSASQPGGGALRNEQFF	TGCAGTGCTAGTCAGCCCGGAGGGGGGGCCCTTCGAAATGAGCAGTTCTTC
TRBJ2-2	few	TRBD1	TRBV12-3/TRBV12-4	CASSSDREGDTGELFF	TGTGCCAGCAGTTCCGACAGGGAAGGGGACACCGGGGAGCTGTTTTTT
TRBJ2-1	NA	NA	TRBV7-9	CASSLDPLDEQFF	TGTGCCAGCAGCTTAGATCCCCTGGATGAGCAGTTCTTC
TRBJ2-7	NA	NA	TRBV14	CASSQDRNRAGEQYF	TGTGCCAGCAGCCAAGATAGGAACAGGGCGGGCGAGCAGTACTTC
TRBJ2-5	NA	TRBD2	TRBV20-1	CSARHPGTTETQYF	TGCAGTGCTAGACATCCTGGGACTACAGAGACCCAGTACTTC
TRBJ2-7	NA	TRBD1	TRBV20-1	CSARDRRGRDYEQYF	TGCAGTGCTAGAGATCGCAGGGGGCGAGACTACGAGCAGTACTTC
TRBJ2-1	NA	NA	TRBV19	CASSRSLVNTYNEQFF	TGTGCCAGTAGTAGGAGCCTTGTGAATACCTACAATGAGCAGTTCTTC
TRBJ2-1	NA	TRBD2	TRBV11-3	CASSAGTSGRKQFF	TGTGCCAGCAGTGCCGGGACTAGCGGGAGAAAGCAGTTCTTC
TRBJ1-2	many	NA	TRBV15	CATSRERLGDGYTF	TGTGCCACCAGCAGAGAGAGGCTCGGGGATGGCTACACCTTC
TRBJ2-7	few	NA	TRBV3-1	CASSQARTYYEQYF	TGTGCCAGCAGCCAAGCGAGAACCTACTACGAGCAGTACTTC
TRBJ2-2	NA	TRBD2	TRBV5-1	CASSTAGERGARTGELFF	TGCGCCAGCAGCACCGCGGGGGAGCGGGGGGCCCGCACCGGGGAGCTGTTTTTT
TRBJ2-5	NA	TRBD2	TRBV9	CASSVVAGGQEETQYF	TGTGCCAGCAGCGTAGTGGCGGGAGGGCAGGAGGAGACCCAGTACTTC
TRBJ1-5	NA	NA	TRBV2	CASSESGYSNQPQHF	TGTGCCAGCAGTGAATCGGGGTACAGCAATCAGCCCCAGCATTTT
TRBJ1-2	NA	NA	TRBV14	CASSDMTGDYGYTF	TGTGCCAGCAGCGATATGACAGGAGACTATGGCTACACCTTC
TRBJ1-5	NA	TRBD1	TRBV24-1	CATSDRTGIDQPQHF	TGTGCCACCAGTGATAGGACAGGGATCGATCAGCCCCAGCATTTT
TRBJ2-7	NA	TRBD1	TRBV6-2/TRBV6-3	CASSFFTGGYEQYF	TGTGCCAGCAGTTTCTTTACAGGGGGCTACGAGCAGTACTTC
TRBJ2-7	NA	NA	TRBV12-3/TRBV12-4	CASSREDTYEQYF	TGTGCCAGCAGCAGGGAGGATACCTACGAGCAGTACTTC